The 18 T cell receptor beta chains below come from one sample, sequenced in a study of OX40 agonist ivuxolimab in advanced cancers. Repertoires were generated with immunoSEQ multiplex PCR, while TCRdb's copy carries only in-frame clones and drops some. The top ten clones hold approximately 1% of a sample with 70,000 or so clones, 80% to 90% of them seen once. The sample in question was CD4+ or CD8+ T cells sorted from blood, obtained in a trial of the OX40 agonist ivuxolimab. All receptors come from an adult with an advanced solid tumor such as melanoma, head and neck, liver or kidney cancer.

The chain is built from TRBV6-5 and TRBJ2-1; tentatively, D is TRBD2 (7 bases). Trimming removed 5 bases at V and 8 bases at J, with 16 bases between. There are 14 residues in the CDR3. Germline V CDR1 and CDR2: MNHEY, SVGAGI. The CDR3 loop reads CASSEGGGAYEQFF. CDR3 coding DNA: TGTGCCAGCAGTGAAGGAGGGGGGGCCTATGAGCAGTTCTTC.

The chain couples TRBV7-2 to TRBJ2-7; no reliable D call. The germline V gene has CDR1 SGHTA and CDR2 FQGNSA. The CDR3 length is 15 residues. Between the trimmed V and J ends, which lost 5 bases and 2 bases, there was a span of 16 bases. DNA for the CDR3: TGTGCCAGCAGCCTACAAGGGCACGGGCCCTACGAGCAGTACTTC. Translation gives CASSLQGHGPYEQYF.

CDR3 DNA: TGTGCCAGTACCTCAGGGTACAATCAGCCCCAGCATTTT. Translated, it gives CASTSGYNQPQHF. The genes are TRBV19 and TRBJ1-5; tentatively, D is TRBD1 (5 bases). Trimming removed 7 bases from V and 3 bases from J, with 10 bases in between. Looked up from germline, CDR1 is LNHDA and CDR2 is SQIVND (reference sequence). This CDR3 spans 13 amino acids.

The chain carries TRBV19 and TRBJ1-5; D is perhaps TRBD1 (5 bases). The germline V and J ends were trimmed by 6 bases and 3 bases, with 12 bases remaining between them. Germline CDR1 is LNHDA and CDR2 is SQIVND (reference sequence). The CDR3 totals 14 residues. The CDR3: CASSPGRINQPQHF. CDR3 in DNA: TGTGCCAGTAGCCCGGGACGAATCAATCAGCCCCAGCATTTT. The variable domain in full, completed from reference TRBV19 and TRBJ1-5, reads DGGITQSPKYLFRKEGQNVTLSCEQNLNHDAMYWYRQDPGQGLRLIYYSQIVNDFQKGDIAEGYSVSREKKESFPLTVTSAQKNPTAFYLCASSPGRINQPQHFGDGTRLSIL.

This chain links TRBV12-5 with TRBJ1-5, with D perhaps TRBD1 (6 bases). CDR3 length: 12 amino acids. Germline CDR1 reads LGHNT; CDR2 reads FRNRAP. V was clipped by 6 bases and J by 10 bases, with 13 bases between them. The CDR3 loop reads CASGTGYSPQHF. CDR3 DNA: TGTGCTAGTGGGACAGGTTACAGCCCCCAGCATTTT.

The genes are TRBV28 and TRBJ1-4, with D unresolved. Germline V gene sequence: CDR1 MDHEN, CDR2 SYDVKM. Trimming left V 5 bases short and J 6 bases short, with 13 bases between. The CDR3 is made up of 14 amino acids. CDR3 sequence (DNA): TGTGCCAGCAGTCCGCCTTGGGCGGATGAAAAACTGTTTTTT. Amino acid sequence: CASSPPWADEKLFF.

The chain uses TRBV5-1 and TRBJ1-4; D not resolved. Per germline, CDR1 SGHRS and CDR2 YFSETQ. Trimming took off 4 bases at V and 5 bases at J, with 9 bases between the two ends. The CDR3 has 13 amino acids. The CDR3 region has the DNA TGCGCCAGCAGCCCCATGATGAATGAAAAACTGTTTTTT. Protein: CASSPMMNEKLFF.

The chain couples TRBV6-1 to TRBJ1-2, with D unclear. From germline, CDR1 is MNHNS and CDR2 SASEGT. V gave up 3 bases and J gave up 4 bases, with 12 bases separating them. This CDR3 spans 14 amino acids. DNA for the CDR3: TGTGCCAGCAGTGAGGCTGAGGGAGTCTATGGCTACACCTTC. The encoded protein is CASSEAEGVYGYTF.

This clone has just a few counts. This chain connects TRBV7-8 to TRBJ1-3; D gene ambiguous. Germline V CDR1 and CDR2: SGHVS, FQNEAQ. Deletions cut 3 bases from V and 3 bases from J, with 12 bases between. The CDR3 contains 15 residues. The chain's CDR3 is CASSFGDIGGNTIYF. The CDR3 coding sequence is TGTGCCAGCAGCTTCGGGGATATTGGTGGAAACACCATATATTTT.

The gene calls are TRBV6-1 and TRBJ2-3, with 8 bases aligning to TRBD1. Germline values: CDR1 MNHNS, CDR2 SASEGT. The V gene end was trimmed by 11 bases and the J gene end by 6 bases; junction bases not matched to a gene: 16. There are 15 residues in the CDR3. The chain's CDR3 is CACTDRGPRFDTQYF. DNA of the CDR3: TGTGCCTGTACTGACAGGGGTCCCCGATTTGATACGCAGTATTTT.

V usage is TRBV9 and J usage is TRBJ2-7; tentatively, D is TRBD1 (5 bases). Trimming pared 0 bases from V and 4 bases from J, leaving 17 bases between. The CDR3 is 16 amino acids. The germline V gene has CDR1 SGDLS and CDR2 YYNGEE. DNA for the CDR3: TGTGCCAGCAGCGTAGGCTTGATGGGGCTTGAATACGAGCAGTACTTC. Amino acid sequence: CASSVGLMGLEYEQYF.

This chain uses TRBV28 with TRBJ1-1; 8 positions match TRBD1. The CDR3 runs 12 residues. The V gene's germline CDR1 is MDHEN and CDR2 SYDVKM. Trimming took 3 bases from V and 6 from J; bases not matched to a gene: 0. The CDR3, as DNA: TGTGCCAGCAGTTTGACAGGGGCTGAAGCTTTCTTT. This gives the protein CASSLTGAEAFF. Filled out from reference TRBV28 and TRBJ1-1, the complete variable domain reads DVKVTQSSRYLVKRTGEKVFLECVQDMDHENMFWYRQDPGLGLRLIYFSYDVKMKEKGDIPEGYSVSREKKERFSLILESASTNQTSMYLCASSLTGAEAFFGQGTRLTVV.

J is TRBJ1-1 and V is TRBV19, with unresolved D. This CDR3 region has 16 residues. Germline CDR1 is LNHDA and CDR2 is SQIVND (reference sequence). V lost 3 bases to trimming and J lost 0 bases, with 14 bases between them. CDR3 in DNA: TGTGCCAGTAGTATGATAGGCAGCCTCATGAACACTGAAGCTTTCTTT. Translating gives CASSMIGSLMNTEAFF.

The chain combines TRBV5-4 with TRBJ2-5, with 9 nucleotides matching TRBD1. Germline V gene data show CDR1 as SGHNT and CDR2 as YYREEE (reference sequence). CDR3 size: 13 residues. The J segment lost 3 bases and the V segment lost 3 bases, leaving 0 bases of the junction unmatched. The CDR3 reads CASSWDREETQYF. The CDR3 nucleotides are TGTGCCAGCAGCTGGGACAGGGAAGAGACCCAGTACTTC. The full variable domain, in which reference TRBV5-4 and TRBJ2-5 provide the parts outside the CDR3, is ETGVTQSPTHLIKTRGQQVTLRCSSQSGHNTVSWYQQALGQGPQFIFQYYREEENGRGNFPPRFSGLQFPNYSSELNVNALELDDSALYLCASSWDREETQYFGPGTRLLVL.

V and J are TRBV6-1 and TRBJ1-5; TRBD1 might be the D (5 bases). Germline V gene lookup returns CDR1 MNHNS and CDR2 SASEGT. With 7 bases removed from V and 6 bases from J, the gap between germline ends came to 13 bases. There are 13 residues in the CDR3. The CDR3, as DNA: TGTGCCAGCAATGCAGGGAGTACTCAGCCCCAGCATTTT. This codes for CASNAGSTQPQHF.

This clone was observed a single time. The genes are TRBV25-1 and TRBJ1-6; a possible D gene is TRBD1 (5 bases). Looked up from germline, CDR1 is MGHDK and CDR2 is SYGVNS. V was trimmed by 7 bases and J by 4 bases, leaving 11 bases between them. The CDR3 loop spans 14 amino acids. The CDR3 spells CASTAGQYNSPLHF. CDR3 bases: TGTGCCAGCACCGCGGGGCAGTATAATTCACCCCTCCACTTT.

The chain employs TRBV10-3 and TRBJ2-1; D may be TRBD2 (6 bases). This CDR3 spans 14 amino acids. Germline V gene lookup returns CDR1 ENHRY and CDR2 SYGVKD. V was clipped by 4 bases and J by 5 bases, with 12 bases between them. The CDR3 bases are TGTGCCATCAGTGTCCACGGGAGCGACAATGAGCAGTTCTTC. As protein: CAISVHGSDNEQFF.

V and J are TRBV18 and TRBJ1-4, with 7 bases fitting TRBD1. Germline values: CDR1 KGHSH, CDR2 LQKENI. The CDR3 loop spans 15 amino acids. V shed 4 bases and J 5 bases; nucleotides not matched to a gene: 7. In nucleotides, the CDR3 is TGTGCCAGCTCACGAGACAGGGCAGGGAATGAAAAACTGTTTTTT. Amino acids: CASSRDRAGNEKLFF.